Listed below are T cell receptor beta chains from one sample, sequenced in a study of human T cells and chemical hapten exposure. In TCRdb, the RACE reads were re-called with MiXCR into one record per CDR3 protein. The sample contains fewer than 85,000 distinct CDR3 sequences, roughly 12% of which appear only once. This sample comprised whole blood, obtained in connection with sensitization to the hapten diphenylcyclopropenone (DPC). All receptors come from a man younger than 35 with alopecia areata. Some clones in this sample may be carry-over from other donors' samples. CDR3s include the opening cysteine and the closing phenylalanine or tryptophan. A D gene is named only where the DNA matches it firmly. Clone size is not always given. Where it is, it says once, few, many or a class for expanded clones.

J	V	D	size	length	CDR3	DNA
TRBJ2-7	TRBV4-1	TRBD1	few	15	CASSHTGTGGSEQYF	TGCGCCAGCAGCCACACCGGGACAGGGGGCAGCGAGCAGTACTTC
TRBJ2-4	TRBV2	.	many	14	CASSEGTFENIQYF	TGTGCCAGCAGTGAAGGGACTTTTGAAAACATTCAGTACTTC
TRBJ2-6	TRBV20-1	TRBD1	many	17	CSARKDRRATGANVLTF	TGCAGTGCTAGGAAGGACAGGCGGGCCACTGGGGCCAACGTCCTGACTTTC
TRBJ1-2	TRBV5-1	TRBD1	few	13	CASSPGQGDGYTF	TGCGCCAGCAGCCCGGGACAGGGTGATGGCTACACCTTC
TRBJ2-7	TRBV20-1	TRBD1	few	14	CSASSGTASYEQYF	TGCAGTGCTAGTTCCGGGACAGCGTCCTACGAGCAGTACTTC
TRBJ2-2	TRBV6-1	TRBD2	many	14	CASSDTSDTGELFF	TGTGCCAGCAGTGATACTAGCGACACCGGGGAGCTGTTTTTT
TRBJ1-1	TRBV7-9	TRBD1	many	15	CASSSLTGFLTEAFF	TGTGCCAGCAGCTCCTTGACAGGGTTTCTCACTGAAGCTTTCTTT
TRBJ1-1	TRBV6-2/TRBV6-3	.	many	12	CASSTTISEAFF	TGTGCCAGCAGTACGACGATATCTGAAGCTTTCTTT
TRBJ1-2	TRBV29-1	TRBD1	many	18	CSVDYVVTGGIANYGYTF	TGCAGCGTTGACTACGTGGTGACAGGGGGGATTGCGAACTATGGCTACACCTTC
TRBJ2-3	TRBV28	.	.	14	CASTSQRFTDTQYF	TGTGCCAGCACTTCCCAGAGATTCACAGATACGCAGTATTTT
TRBJ2-3	TRBV12-3/TRBV12-4	.	many	12	CASTLRPDTQYF	TGTGCCAGCACCTTAAGGCCAGATACGCAGTATTTT
TRBJ1-1	TRBV28	.	few	14	CASRPLLGNTEAFF	TGTGCCAGCAGGCCTTTACTAGGGAACACTGAAGCTTTCTTT
TRBJ2-7	TRBV4-3	.	.	15	CASSQGGTGNYEQYF	TGCGCCAGCAGCCAGGGGGGGACAGGAAACTACGAGCAGTACTTC
TRBJ2-2	TRBV29-1	TRBD1	.	13	CSARGQDTGELFF	TGCAGCGCAAGGGGACAGGACACCGGGGAGCTGTTTTTT
TRBJ1-4	TRBV9	TRBD1	few	15	CASSVDQGAGEKLFF	TGTGCCAGCAGCGTAGATCAGGGGGCAGGTGAAAAACTGTTTTTT
TRBJ2-7	TRBV29-1	.	.	13	CSVRTASSYEQYF	TGCAGCGTTCGGACGGCTAGCTCCTACGAGCAGTACTTC
TRBJ2-7	TRBV6-2/TRBV6-3	.	many	14	CASSGQGNSYEQYF	TGTGCCAGCAGTGGTCAGGGGAACTCCTACGAGCAGTACTTC
TRBJ2-2	TRBV9	TRBD1	.	16	CASSVGQGAASGELFF	TGTGCCAGCAGCGTAGGCCAGGGGGCCGCCTCCGGGGAGCTGTTTTTT
TRBJ2-5	TRBV7-9	.	.	15	CASSLRATYQETQYF	TGTGCCAGCAGCTTGCGGGCTACGTACCAAGAGACCCAGTACTTC
TRBJ2-2	TRBV29-1	.	.	14	CSVSVSRNTGELFF	TGCAGCGTTTCGGTATCCCGAAACACCGGGGAGCTGTTTTTT
TRBJ2-7	TRBV7-2	TRBD1	.	15	CASSLGRTGRGEQYF	TGTGCCAGCAGCTTAGGGCGGACAGGGCGAGGCGAGCAGTACTTC
TRBJ1-2	TRBV4-3	.	many	15	CASSQDRRSNYGYTF	TGCGCCAGCAGCCAAGATCGGCGTTCTAACTATGGCTACACCTTC
TRBJ2-1	TRBV5-4	.	.	16	CASSVPTGRSYNEQFF	TGTGCCAGCAGCGTCCCGACAGGCAGGTCCTACAATGAGCAGTTCTTC
TRBJ2-7	TRBV10-2	TRBD2	.	12	CASSERGPEQYF	TGCGCCAGCAGCGAGCGGGGACCCGAGCAGTACTTC